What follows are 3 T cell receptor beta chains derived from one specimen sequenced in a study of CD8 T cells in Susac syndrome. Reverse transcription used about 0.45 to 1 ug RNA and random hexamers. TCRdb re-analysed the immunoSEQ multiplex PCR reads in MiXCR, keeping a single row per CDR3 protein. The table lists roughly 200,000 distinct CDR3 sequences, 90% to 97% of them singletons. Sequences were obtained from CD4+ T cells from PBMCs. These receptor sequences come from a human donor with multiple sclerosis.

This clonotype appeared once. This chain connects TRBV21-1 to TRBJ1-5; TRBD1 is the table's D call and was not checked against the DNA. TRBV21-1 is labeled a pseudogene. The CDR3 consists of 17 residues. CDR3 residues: CASSKCPSHRGNQPQHF. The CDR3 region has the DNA TGTGCCAGCAGCAAATGCCCGTCGCACAGGGGAAATCAGCCCCAGCATTTT.

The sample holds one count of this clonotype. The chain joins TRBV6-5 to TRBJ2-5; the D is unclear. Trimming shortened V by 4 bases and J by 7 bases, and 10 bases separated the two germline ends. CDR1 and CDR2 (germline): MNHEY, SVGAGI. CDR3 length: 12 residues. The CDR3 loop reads CASSSDVGTQYF. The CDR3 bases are TGTGCCAGCAGTTCGGACGTGGGGACCCAGTACTTC.

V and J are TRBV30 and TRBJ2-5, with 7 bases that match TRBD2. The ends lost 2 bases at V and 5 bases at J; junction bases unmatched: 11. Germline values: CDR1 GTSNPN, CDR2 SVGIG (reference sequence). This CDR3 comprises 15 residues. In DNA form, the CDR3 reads TGTGCCTGGAGTACATCCTGGGGGGAGGGGGAGACCCAGTACTTC. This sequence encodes CAWSTSWGEGETQYF. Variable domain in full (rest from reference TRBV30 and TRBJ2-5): SQTIHQWPATLVQPVGSPLSLECTVEGTSNPNLYWYRQAAGRGLQLLFYSVGIGQISSEVPQNLSASRPQDRQFILSSKKLLLSDSGFYLCAWSTSWGEGETQYFGPGTRLLVL.